This T cell receptor beta chain was obtained from a study of response to subunit inactivated influenza vaccine. Study conclusions and caveats: The authors proposed limited new T cell recruitment per seasonal influenza vaccination.

Via MiXCR, TCRdb re-called the RT-PCR reads, giving one row per CDR3 protein. The sample contains 290,000 or so distinct CDR3 sequences, 22% of which appear only once. The CDR3 loop spans 14 amino acids. Germline V lookup: CDR1 SGHRS, CDR2 YFSETQ. Trimming stripped 2 bases from V and 0 bases from J, with 6 bases between. This clonotype was counted only a few times. The antigen is undetermined. The sequenced sample was PBMCs from blood, obtained about 20 months after vaccination. The sequence came from a man aged 50-75 years who received an inactivated influenza vaccine. This rearrangement joins TRBV5-1 to TRBJ1-3; D remains unclear. The DNA for the CDR3 is TGCGCCAGCAGCTTTTCAGACTCTGGAAACACCATATATTTT. Its translation is CASSFSDSGNTIYF.